These 18 T cell receptor beta chains originate from one sample sequenced in a study of cytomegalovirus exposure and HLA in healthy donors. A multiplex PCR was run with 60 Vbeta primers and 13 Jbeta primers. Here immunoSEQ multiplex PCR was the method, and the copy in TCRdb shows in-frame clones only, minus some. Of about 130,000 clones in the sample, around 80% are singletons; the top ten hold under 3.5%. The specimen sequenced was PBMCs. The receptors were sampled from a man aged 50-59 years in good health and CMV-seronegative.

The rearrangement joins TRBV13 to TRBJ2-5; 13 bases fit TRBD2. Germline V lookup: CDR1 PRHDT, CDR2 FYEKMQ (reference sequence). The CDR3 runs to 18 residues. V dropped 5 bases and J dropped 5; count of bases not matched to a gene: 14. CDR3 bases: TGTGCCAGCAGCCAACGGATCGGACTAGCGGGGGTAGGGGAGACCCAGTACTTC. The encoded protein is CASSQRIGLAGVGETQYF.

The chain employs TRBV27 and TRBJ1-1, with a tentative D call TRBD1 (6 bases). Looked up from germline, CDR1 is MNHEY and CDR2 is SMNVEV (reference sequence). The V end was cut by 6 bases, the J end by 1 base, with 6 bases between. This CDR3 spans 12 amino acids. Here the CDR3 reads CASRGGNTEAFF. The CDR3 coding sequence is TGTGCCAGCAGAGGGGGGAACACTGAAGCTTTCTTT.

V is TRBV18 and J is TRBJ1-1; 9 bases agree with TRBD1. The CDR3 spans 14 residues. The germline CDR1 and CDR2 sequences are KGHSH and LQKENI. Trimming removed 6 bases from V and 5 bases from J; junction bases left unmatched: 7. CDR3 sequence reads: CASSGQGWGTEAFF. The CDR3 DNA reads as TGTGCCAGCTCGGGACAGGGATGGGGAACTGAAGCTTTCTTT. Drawing the rest from reference TRBV18 and TRBJ1-1, the complete variable domain is NAGVMQNPRHLVRRRGQEARLRCSPMKGHSHVYWYRQLPEEGLKFMVYLQKENIIDESGMPKERFSAEFPKEGPSILRIQQVVRGDSAAYFCASSGQGWGTEAFFGQGTRLTVV.

The rearrangement joins TRBV30 to TRBJ2-5; 7 bases line up with TRBD2. With 2 bases clipped from V and 4 bases from J, the junction kept 4 bases outside the gene matches. The CDR3 covers 13 residues. Per the germline V gene, CDR1 is GTSNPN and CDR2 is SVGIG (reference sequence). The CDR3 bases are TGTGCCTGGAGTCGGACGGGGGGAGAGACCCAGTACTTC. Translating it yields CAWSRTGGETQYF.

The J gene is TRBJ1-5, the V gene TRBV29-1, with D maybe TRBD1 (5 bases). Deletions cut 6 bases from V and 5 bases from J, with 14 bases between. The CDR3 is 13 residues long. Germline loops: CDR1 SQVTM, CDR2 ANQGSEA. CDR3 nucleotide sequence: TGCAGCGTCCAGACAGACCTAGATCAGCCCCAGCATTTT. The encoded protein is CSVQTDLDQPQHF.

Only a few counts were recorded for this clone. CDR3 bases: TGCGCCAGCAGCTTGCTAGAGCTAGGCCCAGGGGGAGAGACCCAGTACTTC. Translated: CASSLLELGPGGETQYF. The chain joins TRBV5-1 to TRBJ2-5; 7 bases are shared with TRBD1. The CDR3 has 17 amino acids. Trimming cost V 1 base and J 4 bases; bases outside gene matches: 13. Germline CDR1 SGHRS, CDR2 YFSETQ.

The chain has TRBV6-1 and TRBJ1-2; 10 nucleotides match TRBD1. The CDR3 covers 14 residues. The J segment lost 8 bases and the V segment lost 5 bases, leaving 8 bases of the junction unmatched. Germline V CDR1 and CDR2: MNHNS, SASEGT. CDR3 sequence: CASSMGTGDFGYTF. In nucleotides, the CDR3 is TGTGCCAGCAGTATGGGGACAGGGGACTTCGGCTACACCTTC.

This chain connects TRBV30 to TRBJ1-6; D is uncertain. Germline assignment: CDR1 GTSNPN and CDR2 SVGIG (reference sequence). V dropped 1 base and J dropped 4 bases, with 14 bases sitting between them. The CDR3 length is 16 residues. This chain's CDR3 is CAWSGTSGAYNSPLHF. The CDR3 DNA sequence: TGTGCCTGGAGTGGAACATCCGGAGCTTATAATTCACCCCTCCACTTT.

V usage is TRBV9 and J usage is TRBJ2-3; 8 positions agree with TRBD2. Germline CDR1 and CDR2: SGDLS and YYNGEE. The CDR3 contains 14 residues. The V gene end was trimmed by 3 bases and the J gene end by 6 bases; junction bases not matched to a gene: 6. The CDR3 loop is CASSERGSIDTQYF. CDR3 in DNA: TGTGCCAGCAGCGAGCGGGGGTCCATCGATACGCAGTATTTT.

With regard to this clone: A junction boundary mismatches the germline segment, possibly from a read error. This rearrangement joins TRBV12-5 to TRBJ2-7, with TRBD1 matching 7 bases. Germline lookup yields CDR1 LGHNT and CDR2 FRNRAP. The CDR3 covers 12 residues. The CDR3 bases are TGTGCTAGTGGTTTGGCGACAGGGTTTAAGGACTTC. Its translation is CASGLATGFKDF.

This clone was seen more than once but under ten times. The chain joins TRBV30 to TRBJ1-4; D is possibly TRBD1 (5 bases). The CDR3 spans 13 residues. Deletions cut 5 bases from V and 8 bases from J, with 15 bases between. The germline V gene has CDR1 GTSNPN and CDR2 SVGIG (reference sequence). The CDR3 nucleotides read TGTGCCTGGGAGCGCGCTCGGGGGGAAAAACTGTTTTTT. Residues: CAWERARGEKLFF.

This chain links TRBV11-3 with TRBJ2-7; 7 bases are a match to TRBD2. The CDR3 has 14 residues. With 1 base clipped from V and 3 bases from J, the junction kept 3 bases outside the gene matches. CDR1 is SGHNT and CDR2 is YENEEA in the germline V gene. The CDR3 sequence is CASSLAGGSYEQYF. The DNA of the CDR3 is TGTGCCAGCAGCTTAGCGGGGGGAAGCTACGAGCAGTACTTC.

The chain has TRBV25-1 and TRBJ2-6; weak D call: TRBD2 (5 bases). The ends were cut back, 3 bases at V and 1 base at J, with 10 bases in the middle. This CDR3 comprises 16 residues. From germline, CDR1 is MGHDK and CDR2 SYGVNS. In DNA form, the CDR3 reads TGTGCCAGCAGTGATACCGGGAATTCTGGGGCCAACGTCCTGACTTTC. This gives the protein CASSDTGNSGANVLTF.

V gene TRBV7-6 combines with J gene TRBJ2-5; 11 bases match TRBD2. Germline-derived CDR1 and CDR2 are SGHVS and FNYEAQ. With V trimmed by 3 bases and J by 1 base, 13 bases remained unmatched. This CDR3 contains 19 residues. CDR3 nucleotide sequence: TGTGCCAGCAGCTTCAGACTAGCGGGGCCCAGGTTGTTCCAAGAGACCCAGTACTTC. This codes for CASSFRLAGPRLFQETQYF. Looking up the rest from reference TRBV7-6 and TRBJ2-5 gives the full variable domain: GAGVSQSPRYKVTKRGQDVALRCDPISGHVSLYWYRQALGQGPEFLTYFNYEAQQDKSGLPNDRFSAERPEGSISTLTIQRTEQRDSAMYRCASSFRLAGPRLFQETQYFGPGTRLLVL.

This chain uses TRBV5-4 with TRBJ2-1; TRBD2 matches at 9 bases. Germline values: CDR1 SGHNT, CDR2 YYREEE (reference sequence). There are 15 residues in the CDR3. The J segment lost 5 bases and the V segment lost 0 bases, leaving 3 bases of the junction unmatched. The CDR3 is CASSLGGGAHNEQFF. The CDR3 DNA sequence: TGTGCCAGCAGCTTGGGCGGGGGGGCCCACAATGAGCAGTTCTTC.

The chain employs TRBV5-1 and TRBJ2-1; TRBD2 aligns across 14 bases. Germline CDR1 is SGHRS and CDR2 is YFSETQ. After removal of 4 bases from V and 6 bases from J, the junction contained 6 bases not matched to a gene. The CDR3 is made up of 16 amino acids. The CDR3 protein is CASSEATSGGVNEQFF. The CDR3 bases are TGCGCCAGCAGCGAGGCGACTAGCGGGGGGGTCAATGAGCAGTTCTTC.

V gene TRBV6-1 combines with J gene TRBJ2-3; the D is unclear. This CDR3 has 15 residues. Trimming pared 5 bases from V and 2 bases from J, leaving 14 bases between. CDR1 is MNHNS, CDR2 SASEGT, per germline. CDR3 sequence reads: CASSTLRLSTDTQYF. CDR3 in DNA: TGTGCCAGCAGTACACTAAGACTCTCCACAGATACGCAGTATTTT.

The J gene is TRBJ2-5, the V gene TRBV5-1; a weak D match, TRBD2 (5 bases). Germline CDR1 is SGHRS and CDR2 is YFSETQ. Trimming left V 4 bases short and J 2 bases short, with 18 bases between. The CDR3 extends over 16 amino acids. DNA for the CDR3: TGCGCCAGCAGCACCCAGAGGTGGGAGAGGCAAGAGACCCAGTACTTC. As protein: CASSTQRWERQETQYF.